The 3 T cell receptor beta chains presented below share a single source sample, sequenced in a study of siplizumab effects on memory and regulatory T cells. Assay: immunoSEQ multiplex PCR; the TCRdb copy retains only in-frame clones and omits some. Here the sample spans about 120,000 clones, 80% to 95% being singletons. The sample comprised non-Treg CD4+ T cells sorted from blood. The receptors derive from a human donor in good health.

The chain recombines TRBV25-1 with TRBJ1-6, with a tentative D call TRBD1 (5 bases). CDR1 and CDR2 from the germline V gene are MGHDK and SYGVNS. V lost 3 bases to trimming and J lost 10 bases, with 10 bases between them. CDR3 length: 13 residues. The CDR3 region has the DNA TGTGCCAGCAGTGAGCTGGGACGGTCACCCCTCCACTTT. Translated, it gives CASSELGRSPLHF.

The rearrangement links TRBV10-3 to TRBJ1-5; 7 bases fit TRBD1. Trimming took 4 bases from V and 2 from J; bases not matched to a gene: 2. This CDR3 comprises 14 residues. Germline values: CDR1 ENHRY, CDR2 SYGVKD. As DNA, the CDR3 is TGTGCCATCAGTGGAGACAGGGGCAATCAGCCCCAGCATTTT. Translation gives CAISGDRGNQPQHF.

V is TRBV6-1 and J is TRBJ1-2; tentatively, D is TRBD1 (6 bases). V lost 5 bases and J lost 4, with 14 bases in between. CDR3 size: 14 residues. CDR1 MNHNS and CDR2 SASEGT come from the germline V gene. CDR3 sequence: CASSLQGGGYGYTF. In DNA form, the CDR3 reads TGTGCCAGCAGTCTACAGGGCGGTGGCTATGGCTACACCTTC.